Shown below are 24 T cell receptor beta chains from a single sample sequenced in a study of T cells in localized non-small cell lung cancer. The protocol was immunoSEQ multiplex PCR, while the TCRdb copy is restricted to in-frame clones and leaves out a portion. The top ten hold roughly 7.7% of the sample, which has 30,000 to 35,000 clones, 93% seen once. Sequences were derived from peripheral blood, sampled before any cancer treatment. Receptors were obtained from a female donor over 55 with stage I lung adenocarcinoma.

Regarding this clone: Germline and junction disagree at one end, which may indicate a read error. CDR3 bases: TGTGCCAGCGCAACAGGGGACCAAAAGACCCAGTACTTC. It encodes CASATGDQKTQYF. This rearrangement joins TRBV27 to TRBJ2-5; 7 bases map to TRBD1. CDR1 is MNHEY and CDR2 is SMNVEV in the germline V gene (reference sequence). This CDR3 has 13 amino acids.

The rearrangement uses TRBV28 and TRBJ2-7, with unresolved D. There are 18 residues in the CDR3. Germline V gives CDR1 MDHEN, CDR2 SYDVKM. V dropped 2 bases and J dropped 4 bases, with 24 bases sitting between them. The CDR3 region has the DNA TGTGCCAGCAGTTTACACACTCCCAGTAGATTTACGCCGTACGAGCAGTACTTC. Residues: CASSLHTPSRFTPYEQYF.

This clone has a single count. The J gene is TRBJ1-2, the V gene TRBV11-3; the D is unclear. V lost 5 bases, J lost 8 bases, and 18 bases lay in between. Germline CDR1 and CDR2: SGHNT and YENEEA. The CDR3 consists of 14 residues. The CDR3 spells CASSQGGTGRGYTF. In DNA, the CDR3 is TGTGCCAGCAGCCAAGGAGGCACCGGGAGGGGCTACACCTTC.

In DNA, the CDR3 is TGTGCCAGTAGTATCCGGGACACCGGAAACACCATATATTTT. Its protein product is CASSIRDTGNTIYF. V gene TRBV19 combines with J gene TRBJ1-3, with D possibly TRBD1 on 6 matching bases. This CDR3 is built from 14 residues. V lost 3 bases to trimming and J lost 4 bases, with 10 bases between them. CDR1 LNHDA and CDR2 SQIVND come from the germline V gene (reference sequence).

This sequence joins TRBV9 and TRBJ1-3, with a weak D call TRBD1 (6 bases). The CDR3 is 17 residues long. The V gene lost 0 bases and the J gene lost 0 bases, with 13 bases spanning the gap. The germline V gene has CDR1 SGDLS and CDR2 YYNGEE. The CDR3 nucleotides are TGTGCCAGCAGCGTAGAGGGGGGTAAGAGCTCTGGAAACACCATATATTTT. Its translation is CASSVEGGKSSGNTIYF.

V gene TRBV19 combines with J gene TRBJ2-4; 10 bases map to TRBD1. From germline, CDR1 is LNHDA and CDR2 SQIVND (reference sequence). The CDR3 has 15 residues. With 3 bases clipped from V and 6 bases from J, the junction kept 5 bases outside the gene matches. CDR3 amino acids: CASSIRTGGTNIQYF. The CDR3 DNA is TGTGCCAGTAGTATTAGGACAGGGGGTACAAACATTCAGTACTTC.

J is TRBJ2-6 and V is TRBV6-1; the D gene is possibly TRBD1 (5 bases). Germline V gene lookup returns CDR1 MNHNS and CDR2 SASEGT. This CDR3 has 15 residues. V was shortened by 2 bases and J by 2 bases, with 7 bases between the two germline ends. The CDR3 coding sequence is TGTGCCAGCAGTGAACAGGGAACTGGGGCCAACGTCCTGACTTTC. This gives the protein CASSEQGTGANVLTF.

The chain links TRBV28 to TRBJ1-5; 8 bases fit TRBD1. V was pared by 7 bases and J by 4 bases, with 9 bases of the junction left unmatched. There are 15 residues in the CDR3. Germline loops: CDR1 MDHEN, CDR2 SYDVKM. The DNA for the CDR3 is TGTGCCAGCAAACCAGGGGGCATTAGTAATCAGCCCCAGCATTTT. Its translation is CASKPGGISNQPQHF.

The chain carries TRBV9 and TRBJ1-2, with D uncertain. Trimming left V 3 bases short and J 8 bases short, with 8 bases between. Looked up from germline, CDR1 is SGDLS and CDR2 is YYNGEE. CDR3 length: 11 residues. The CDR3 sequence: CASSAPRGYTF. CDR3 coding DNA: TGTGCCAGCAGCGCCCCTCGGGGCTACACCTTC.

The V and J genes are TRBV6-5 and TRBJ2-1; weak D call: TRBD2 (5 bases). Per the germline V gene, CDR1 is MNHEY and CDR2 is SVGAGI. The CDR3 covers 15 residues. V gave up 3 bases and J gave up 2 bases, with 11 bases separating them. This chain's CDR3 is CASSYEGRTYNEQFF. CDR3 nucleotides: TGTGCCAGCAGTTATGAGGGCAGAACCTACAATGAGCAGTTCTTC.

V and J are TRBV7-3 and TRBJ2-1; 7 nucleotides line up with TRBD2. The germline CDR1 and CDR2 sequences are SGHTA and FQGTGA. V lost 4 bases and J lost 0; bases outside the gene matches: 3. This CDR3 contains 15 residues. The CDR3 nucleotides read TGTGCCAGCAGCTCACTAGCGACCTCCTACAATGAGCAGTTCTTC. Residues: CASSSLATSYNEQFF.

The rearrangement uses TRBV11-3 and TRBJ2-3; D assignment may be TRBD1 or TRBD2 (6 bases each). The CDR3 loop spans 14 amino acids. V was trimmed by 5 bases and J by 6 bases, leaving 15 bases between them. CDR1 is SGHNT, CDR2 YENEEA, per germline. CDR3 loop: CASSGSGGLDTQYF. In DNA, the CDR3 is TGTGCCAGCAGCGGTTCCGGGGGCCTCGATACGCAGTATTTT.

This chain connects TRBV28 to TRBJ1-2; D is perhaps TRBD1 (5 bases). This CDR3 has 14 residues. CDR1 and CDR2 (germline): MDHEN, SYDVKM. V dropped 2 bases and J dropped 4 bases, with 11 bases sitting between them. The CDR3 protein is CASSLGQGPYGYTF. CDR3 nucleotide sequence: TGTGCCAGCAGTTTAGGGCAGGGACCCTATGGCTACACCTTC.

The chain is built from TRBV2 and TRBJ1-1; possible D gene TRBD1, 6 bases. The germline V and J ends were trimmed by 6 bases and 1 base, with 15 bases remaining between them. Per germline, CDR1 SNHLY and CDR2 FYNNEI. The CDR3 consists of 15 residues. The chain's CDR3 is CASRRGGGQNTEAFF. Here the CDR3 DNA reads TGTGCCAGCAGAAGAGGGGGGGGGCAGAACACTGAAGCTTTCTTT.

The rearrangement joins TRBV18 to TRBJ1-5; possibly TRBD1 for D (6 bases). The V and J ends lost 4 bases and 7 bases respectively, with 14 bases between them. CDR3 size: 14 residues. CDR1 is KGHSH, CDR2 LQKENI, per germline. Here the CDR3 reads CASSQGVEGQPQHF. CDR3 coding DNA: TGTGCCAGCTCACAGGGGGTTGAGGGGCAGCCCCAGCATTTT.

The V and J genes are TRBV5-4 and TRBJ2-5; D may correspond to TRBD1 or TRBD2 (6 bases each). There are 14 residues in the CDR3. Trimming took 4 bases from V and 6 from J, leaving 16 bases between them. Germline-derived CDR1 and CDR2 are SGHNT and YYREEE (reference sequence). The CDR3 spells CASSPPGGAQTQYF. The CDR3 coding sequence is TGTGCCAGCAGCCCCCCCGGGGGCGCACAGACCCAGTACTTC.

This clone showed up just once. The rearrangement links TRBV19 to TRBJ1-5; D remains unclear. V lost 0 bases to trimming and J lost 1 base, with 16 bases between them. The CDR3 has 18 amino acids. Looked up from germline, CDR1 is LNHDA and CDR2 is SQIVND (reference sequence). The CDR3 coding sequence is TGTGCCAGTAGTATAGACCCCCCCCAGCCAGGAAGCAATCAGCCCCAGCATTTT. The encoded protein is CASSIDPPQPGSNQPQHF.

This chain connects TRBV18 to TRBJ1-3; D remains ambiguous. V dropped 3 bases and J dropped 2 bases, with 8 bases sitting between them. The V gene's germline CDR1 is KGHSH and CDR2 LQKENI. The CDR3 covers 14 residues. CDR3 sequence (DNA): TGTGCCAGCTCACCCGCCAAAGCTGGAAACACCATATATTTT. Its protein product is CASSPAKAGNTIYF.

V gene TRBV6-1 combines with J gene TRBJ2-5; no clear D gene. This CDR3 has 13 residues. CDR1 MNHNS and CDR2 SASEGT come from the germline V gene. Trimming removed 3 bases at V and 5 bases at J, with 10 bases between. Here the CDR3 DNA reads TGTGCCAGCAGTGACGGGCCATTTGAGACCCAGTACTTC. Its translation: CASSDGPFETQYF.

This chain uses TRBV6-5 with TRBJ1-1; the D is unclear. The CDR3 contains 12 residues. Germline lookup yields CDR1 MNHEY and CDR2 SVGAGI. V was shortened by 6 bases and J by 7 bases, with 12 bases between the two germline ends. Written as DNA, the CDR3 is TGTGCCAGCAGCCAAGGACGGCTTGAAGCTTTCTTT. It specifies CASSQGRLEAFF.

The gene calls are TRBV9 and TRBJ2-6; D is unclear. V was pared by 4 bases and J by 4 bases, with 9 bases between. The CDR3 loop spans 14 amino acids. Germline lookup yields CDR1 SGDLS and CDR2 YYNGEE. CDR3 sequence reads: CASSPSRGANVLTF. The CDR3 bases are TGTGCCAGCAGCCCTTCCCGAGGGGCCAACGTCCTGACTTTC.

This rearrangement joins TRBV6-5 to TRBJ1-5; 8 nucleotides agree with TRBD1. Germline CDR1 reads MNHEY; CDR2 reads SVGAGI. V was clipped by 2 bases and J by 6 bases; unmatched bases: 9. The CDR3 has 16 amino acids. This CDR3 reads CASSYTSGGAGQPQHF. The CDR3 bases are TGTGCCAGCAGTTACACATCAGGGGGCGCGGGTCAGCCCCAGCATTTT.

This clone has a single count. The V and J genes are TRBV19 and TRBJ1-2; D is perhaps TRBD1 (6 bases). Between the trimmed V and J ends, which lost 5 bases and 4 bases, there was a span of 17 bases. The CDR3 is 15 residues long. From germline, CDR1 is LNHDA and CDR2 SQIVND (reference sequence). The CDR3 here is CASSADSGNLYGYTF. In DNA form, the CDR3 reads TGTGCCAGTAGTGCGGACAGTGGCAACCTCTATGGCTACACCTTC.

This clone was detected only once. The chain uses TRBV7-2 and TRBJ1-2; D gene uncertain. Germline-derived CDR1 and CDR2 are SGHTA and FQGNSA. The V gene lost 0 bases and the J gene lost 4 bases, with 3 bases spanning the gap. This CDR3 spans 12 amino acids. The DNA for the CDR3 is TGTGCCAGCAGCTTAGCCTCCTATGGCTACACCTTC. This gives the protein CASSLASYGYTF.